This T cell receptor beta chain was identified during a study of cytotoxic CD8 clonotypes in ibrutinib-treated CLL. Study as a whole: Responses: some 25 partial, 2 complete; after median roughly 63 months, roughly 15 stayed remitted, approximately twelve progressed. Timing of response sample collection was a median around 12 months after treatment start, with a range of 6 to 36.

Remarks on this clone: Its specificity is unknown.

Assay: immunoSEQ multiplex PCR; the TCRdb copy retains only in-frame clones and omits some. The sample contains around 310,000 clones, almost 80% of which appear only once. Unmatched junction bases numbered 6, after V lost 3 bases and J lost 4 bases. The CDR3 covers 15 residues. Germline V gene lookup returns CDR1 SGHRS and CDR2 YFSETQ. Study observations and caveats: Stable or contracted on treatment, public clonotypes were also uncommon. Having risen at ibrutinib response, clonality had fallen back toward baseline by progression.

The source material was PBMCs, sampled before ibrutinib treatment. The V and J genes are TRBV5-1 and TRBJ2-1, with 8 bases that match TRBD2. This clonotype originated in a human donor with chronic lymphocytic leukemia. The CDR3 region has the DNA TGCGCCAGCAGCTGGGAAGCGGGAGCTTACAATGAGCAGTTCTTC. This translates into CASSWEAGAYNEQFF.